These 9 T cell receptor beta chains came from one sample sequenced in a study of post-analysis software for immune sequencing data. Points from the study as a whole: When patients were compared with controls, roughly five TRBV segments were more frequent, TRBV5-6, TRBV5-1 and TRBV20-1 among them.

For these receptors, no antigen is known. TCR beta cDNA libraries had unique molecular identifiers. Via MiXCR, TCRdb re-called the PCR reads, giving one row per CDR3 protein. Here the sample spans 800,000 to 950,000 distinct CDR3 sequences, roughly 58% being singletons. The sequencing sample was made of blood. The origin of the receptors is a girl between 10 and 17 years old with multiple sclerosis.

The CDR3 is CSAEGQGAGAQHF. In DNA form, the CDR3 reads TGCAGTGCCGAGGGACAGGGAGCCGGAGCCCAGCATTTT. V and J are TRBV20-1 and TRBJ1-5; 9 positions agree with TRBD1. The CDR3 is 13 residues long. CDR1 and CDR2 (germline): DFQATT, SNEGSKA (reference sequence). Unmatched junction bases numbered 11, after V lost 6 bases and J lost 11 bases.

A remark on this clonotype: At one end, the junction sequence differs from germline, possibly due to a read error. The rearrangement uses TRBV2 and TRBJ2-6; no reliable D call. The germline V gene has CDR1 SNHLY and CDR2 FYNNEI. The CDR3 loop spans 14 amino acids. CDR3 sequence reads: CTSSPAPGANVLTF. Here the CDR3 DNA reads TGTACCAGCAGCCCAGCTCCTGGGGCCAACGTCCTGACTTTC. Filled out from reference TRBV2 and TRBJ2-6, the complete variable domain reads EPEVTQTPSHQVTQMGQEVILRCVPISNHLYFYWYRQILGQKVEFLVSFYNNEISEKSEIFDDQFSVERPDGSNFTLKIRSTKLEDSAMYFCTSSPAPGANVLTFGAGSRLTVL.

This chain uses TRBV6-2 or TRBV6-3 with TRBJ2-3, with TRBD2 matching over 11 bases. The CDR3 extends over 21 amino acids. V gave up 6 bases and J gave up 2 bases; unmatched junction bases: 22. CDR1 MNHEY and CDR2 SVGEGT come from the germline V gene. For the CDR3, the DNA is TGTGCCAGCAGCCGCCCCCCCGTAGGACTAGCGGGCGCCTCTTCCACAGATACGCAGTATTTT. Protein: CASSRPPVGLAGASSTDTQYF.

V gene TRBV20-1 combines with J gene TRBJ2-7; no clear D. The better agreement between TRBJ2-5 and the DNA end casts doubt on the J call. Germline CDR1 is DFQATT and CDR2 is SNEGSKA (reference sequence). The CDR3 extends over 13 amino acids. The CDR3 coding sequence is TGCAGTGCCCCCGTCTTAAATATGGAGACCCAGTACTTC. Translating gives CSAPVLNMETQYF.

This chain connects TRBV7-7 to TRBJ2-3; 13 nucleotides line up with TRBD2. V dropped 7 bases and J dropped 2; count of bases not matched to a gene: 6. This CDR3 region has 16 residues. Germline assignment: CDR1 SSHAT and CDR2 FNYEAQ (reference sequence). The CDR3 sequence: CASTPGLAGTTDTQYF. The CDR3 DNA follows: TGTGCCAGCACCCCGGGACTAGCGGGGACCACAGATACGCAGTATTTT.

The chain combines TRBV13 with TRBJ2-1, with 7 bases matching TRBD2. This CDR3 contains 16 residues. From germline, CDR1 is PRHDT and CDR2 FYEKMQ (reference sequence). With 5 bases clipped from V and 5 bases from J, the junction kept 12 bases outside the gene matches. CDR3 bases: TGTGCCAGCAGCCCATTAGGACTAGGCCGTAACAATGAGCAGTTCTTC. Encoded protein: CASSPLGLGRNNEQFF.

This sequence joins TRBV29-1 and TRBJ1-4; 9 bases align to TRBD1. The junction had 4 bases not matched to a gene; V was cut back by 6 bases and J by 2 bases. CDR1 is SQVTM and CDR2 is ANQGSEA in the germline V gene. This CDR3 is built from 14 residues. CDR3 residues: CSVAGQGTNEKLFF. The CDR3, as DNA: TGCAGCGTAGCCGGACAGGGGACTAATGAAAAACTGTTTTTT. Variable domain in full (rest from reference TRBV29-1 and TRBJ1-4): SAVISQKPSRDICQRGTSLTIQCQVDSQVTMMFWYRQQPGQSLTLIATANQGSEATYESGFVIDKFPISRPNLTFSTLTVSNMSPEDSSIYLCSVAGQGTNEKLFFGSGTQLSVL.

The chain carries TRBV20-1 and TRBJ2-5; no firm D call. Trimming left V 2 bases short and J 2 bases short, with 9 bases between. The germline gives CDR1 DFQATT, CDR2 SNEGSKA (reference sequence). The CDR3 length is 13 residues. The CDR3 protein is CSARSAAQETQYF. The CDR3 nucleotides are TGCAGTGCTAGAAGTGCAGCTCAAGAGACCCAGTACTTC.

This clonotype was recorded once. This chain joins TRBV20-1 and TRBJ2-1, with D maybe TRBD2 (6 bases). The germline V and J ends were trimmed by 7 bases and 7 bases, with 20 bases remaining between them. Per the germline V gene, CDR1 is DFQATT and CDR2 is SNEGSKA (reference sequence). The CDR3 extends over 14 amino acids. CDR3 coding DNA: TGCAGTGTCGGTCTGACTAGGGTACGAAATGAGCAGTTCTTC. This gives the protein CSVGLTRVRNEQFF.